The 26 T cell receptor beta chains reported below all come from one sample, sequenced in a study of T cell responses to AZD1222 COVID-19 vaccine. Here immunoSEQ multiplex PCR was the method, and the copy in TCRdb shows in-frame clones only, minus some. The sample has 100,000 or so clones; around nine tenths are singletons. The specimen comprised peripheral blood, sampled on day 0 of AZD1222 vaccination. The receptors were gathered from an adult in good health.

The rearrangement links TRBV7-9 to TRBJ1-6, with TRBD1 matching over 9 bases. The ends lost 4 bases at V and 7 bases at J; junction bases unmatched: 2. The CDR3 extends over 14 amino acids. Germline CDR1 reads SEHNR; CDR2 reads FQNEAQ (reference sequence). The CDR3 is CASSSGQGNSPLHF. CDR3 bases: TGTGCCAGCAGCTCTGGACAGGGGAATTCACCCCTCCACTTT.

J is TRBJ1-5 and V is TRBV27; 7 bases match TRBD1. J gave up 6 bases and V 2 bases, and 4 bases lay outside the gene matches. The CDR3 runs to 14 residues. Germline V CDR1 and CDR2: MNHEY, SMNVEV (reference sequence). For the CDR3, the DNA is TGTGCCAGCAGTTTAGGGCAGGGGGTTCAGCCCCAGCATTTT. This codes for CASSLGQGVQPQHF.

The chain couples TRBV14 to TRBJ1-3, with a possible D match to TRBD1 (5 bases). The V end was cut by 1 base, the J end by 2 bases, with 12 bases between. The CDR3 consists of 16 residues. Germline CDR1 SGHDN, CDR2 FVKESK. CDR3 DNA: TGTGCCAGCAGCCAAGCAGGGAATCTGGCTGGAAACACCATATATTTT. Translation gives CASSQAGNLAGNTIYF.

V and J are TRBV7-3 and TRBJ2-5; D may be TRBD2 (5 bases). The V end lost 4 bases, the J end lost 5 bases, and 14 bases lay between the germline ends. This CDR3 region has 14 residues. Germline V gene lookup returns CDR1 SGHTA and CDR2 FQGTGA. For the CDR3, the DNA is TGTGCCAGCAGCTCCCGTGGACTTGGGGAGACCCAGTACTTC. Its translation is CASSSRGLGETQYF.

The rearrangement links TRBV5-1 to TRBJ2-3; maybe TRBD2 (5 bases). CDR3 length: 15 residues. The germline V and J ends were trimmed by 1 base and 4 bases, with 13 bases remaining between them. Germline CDR1 and CDR2: SGHRS and YFSETQ. The CDR3 sequence is CASSLRLAESDTQYF. For the CDR3, the DNA is TGCGCCAGCAGCTTGCGGCTAGCCGAGTCAGATACGCAGTATTTT.

V and J are TRBV11-2 and TRBJ1-2; D call uncertain. Trimming took 2 bases from V and 8 from J, leaving 12 bases between them. Per the germline V gene, CDR1 is SGHAT and CDR2 is FQNNGV. The CDR3 is made up of 13 amino acids. The DNA of the CDR3 is TGTGCCAGCAGCTTACCAGACTACACGGGCTACACCTTC. This gives the protein CASSLPDYTGYTF.

The CDR3: CASSSYYGAGYGYTF. The CDR3 DNA is TGTGCCAGCAGTTCCTATTATGGGGCGGGCTATGGCTACACCTTC. The chain recombines TRBV28 with TRBJ1-2; a possible D gene is TRBD1 (5 bases). CDR3 length: 15 amino acids. The germline V gene encodes CDR1 MDHEN and CDR2 SYDVKM. The V and J ends lost 4 bases and 4 bases respectively, with 16 bases between them.

The rearrangement links TRBV9 to TRBJ2-5; possibly TRBD1 or TRBD2 for D (5 bases each). The CDR3 has 14 residues. V lost 1 base and J 5 bases, leaving 12 bases between the germline ends. Germline V gene lookup returns CDR1 SGDLS and CDR2 YYNGEE. CDR3 nucleotide sequence: TGTGCCAGCAGCGTAACTGGGGGTTGGGAGACCCAGTACTTC. Amino acids: CASSVTGGWETQYF.

V and J are TRBV18 and TRBJ2-7, with TRBD1 matching 8 bases. In germline, CDR1 is KGHSH, CDR2 LQKENI. V lost 5 bases, J lost 2 bases, and 11 bases stayed unmatched. The CDR3 is made up of 16 amino acids. Here the CDR3 DNA reads TGTGCCAGCTCAGTTCAGCCCGGGACAGGACCCTACGAGCAGTACTTC. This translates into CASSVQPGTGPYEQYF.

J is TRBJ1-5 and V is TRBV25-1; D gene ambiguous. The CDR3 consists of 14 residues. Germline V gene lookup returns CDR1 MGHDK and CDR2 SYGVNS. V lost 1 base and J lost 5, with 9 bases in between. CDR3 nucleotides: TGTGCCAGCAGTGAATGGTCAGTGCATCAGCCCCAGCATTTT. This codes for CASSEWSVHQPQHF.

The genes are TRBV27 and TRBJ2-1; 7 bases are shared with TRBD2. There are 14 residues in the CDR3. The germline V gene encodes CDR1 MNHEY and CDR2 SMNVEV (reference sequence). V lost 2 bases and J lost 7; bases outside the gene matches: 5. DNA of the CDR3: TGTGCCAGCAGTTTAGGGACTACCTCAAATGAGCAGTTCTTC. Translating gives CASSLGTTSNEQFF.

This rearrangement joins TRBV7-6 to TRBJ2-1, with D maybe TRBD2 (5 bases). The CDR3 sequence is 16 residues long. Germline assignment: CDR1 SGHVS and CDR2 FNYEAQ. Trimming stripped 1 base from V and 4 bases from J, with 14 bases between. The CDR3 region is CASSLEVGLGYNEQFF. CDR3 in DNA: TGTGCCAGCAGCTTAGAGGTCGGACTGGGGTACAATGAGCAGTTCTTC.

This clone was counted ten times or more. V and J are TRBV10-1 and TRBJ1-1; D unclear. The germline gives CDR1 WNHNN, CDR2 SYGVQD (reference sequence). Between the trimmed V and J ends, which lost 9 bases and 4 bases, there was a span of 15 bases. The CDR3 sequence is 13 residues long. CDR3 sequence (DNA): TGCGCCAGTCCTGACGGGGAACGCACTGAAGCTTTCTTT. It is translated as CASPDGERTEAFF.

The chain links TRBV30 to TRBJ1-4, with D tentatively TRBD1 (6 bases). The CDR3 runs 13 residues. V lost 3 bases to trimming and J lost 7 bases, with 12 bases between them. CDR1 is GTSNPN and CDR2 is SVGIG in the germline V gene (reference sequence). CDR3 DNA: TGTGCCTGGAGCTTCGGGGGGCTTGAAAAACTGTTTTTT. Its translation is CAWSFGGLEKLFF.

The chain is built from TRBV5-4 and TRBJ2-5; D may be TRBD1 or TRBD2 (5 bases each). Germline CDR1 is SGHNT and CDR2 is YYREEE (reference sequence). The CDR3 is 13 amino acids. Trimming left V 3 bases short and J 3 bases short, with 9 bases between. The CDR3 spells CASSWGPEETQYF. DNA of the CDR3: TGTGCCAGCAGCTGGGGACCCGAAGAGACCCAGTACTTC.

The chain carries TRBV5-1 and TRBJ1-1, with D perhaps matching TRBD1 (6 bases). The CDR3 loop spans 14 amino acids. CDR1 is SGHRS and CDR2 is YFSETQ in the germline V gene. V was trimmed by 0 bases and J by 5 bases, leaving 11 bases between them. The CDR3 DNA reads TGCGCCAGCAGCTTGGACAGGGCGAGTACTGAAGCTTTCTTT. Protein: CASSLDRASTEAFF.

The rearrangement links TRBV12-3 or TRBV12-4 to TRBJ1-2; D unresolved. The V end lost 4 bases, the J end lost 7 bases, and 13 bases lay between the germline ends. The CDR3 is made up of 13 amino acids. The CDR3 DNA reads as TGTGCCAGCAGTTCTTCAGGATTGGGTGGCTACACCTTC. This translates into CASSSSGLGGYTF.

This chain joins TRBV11-2 and TRBJ1-2; the D gene is possibly TRBD1 (6 bases). Germline loops: CDR1 SGHAT, CDR2 FQNNGV. The CDR3 contains 15 residues. The V end was cut by 2 bases, the J end by 2 bases, with 12 bases between. The CDR3 DNA sequence: TGTGCCAGCAGCTTAACGTCGGACAGCAACTATGGCTACACCTTC. Encoded protein: CASSLTSDSNYGYTF.

This clone has just one count. The V call is TRBV10-1, the J call TRBJ1-5, with a weak D call TRBD1 (6 bases). V gave up 5 bases and J gave up 6 bases, with 26 bases separating them. The germline CDR1 and CDR2 sequences are WNHNN and SYGVQD (reference sequence). This CDR3 spans 18 amino acids. For the CDR3, the DNA is TGCGCCAGCAGTCCTGGGGGAACAGGGTATCGTACAGGTCAGCCCCAGCATTTT. Its protein is CASSPGGTGYRTGQPQHF.

The gene calls are TRBV28 and TRBJ1-6, with a tentative D call TRBD1 (5 bases). Trimming left V 6 bases short and J 6 bases short, with 15 bases between. Germline assignment: CDR1 MDHEN and CDR2 SYDVKM. The CDR3 is 15 amino acids. CDR3 sequence (DNA): TGTGCCAGCAGCCTCAGGGCTAAGGGTAATTCACCCCTCCACTTT. It yields the protein CASSLRAKGNSPLHF.

V usage is TRBV2 and J usage is TRBJ2-5; TRBD1 agrees at 7 bases. The CDR3 is 15 amino acids. Trimming at V came to 8 bases and at J to 3 bases, leaving 12 bases not matched to a gene. Germline V lookup: CDR1 SNHLY, CDR2 FYNNEI. This chain's CDR3 is CASGKGITGEETQYF. In nucleotides, the CDR3 is TGTGCCAGCGGAAAGGGTATTACAGGGGAAGAGACCCAGTACTTC.

Written as DNA, the CDR3 is TGTGCCAGCAGCCAAGATAGGGCAAACACCATATATTTT. As protein: CASSQDRANTIYF. The V gene is TRBV4-2, the J gene TRBJ1-3; D unresolved. The CDR3 sequence is 13 residues long. Trimming took 0 bases from V and 6 from J, leaving 6 bases between them. Germline CDR1 and CDR2: LGHNA and YNFKEQ.

The chain uses TRBV10-1 and TRBJ2-6, with TRBD2 matching over 14 bases. V dropped 7 bases and J dropped 0; count of bases not matched to a gene: 20. Germline values: CDR1 WNHNN, CDR2 SYGVQD (reference sequence). The CDR3 extends over 23 amino acids. Written as DNA, the CDR3 is TGCGCCAGCATTCTACCGGGACTAGCGGGAGCCGGGGGAGGGGCCTCTGGGGCCAACGTCCTGACTTTC. Amino acid sequence: CASILPGLAGAGGGASGANVLTF.

This sequence joins TRBV7-9 and TRBJ2-1, with D possibly matching TRBD2 (5 bases). This CDR3 is built from 16 residues. Germline CDR1 reads SEHNR; CDR2 reads FQNEAQ (reference sequence). The germline V and J ends were trimmed by 5 bases and 3 bases, with 17 bases remaining between them. The DNA of the CDR3 is TGTGCCAGCAGCCCCCCGGGGTCAAGCGTCTACAATGAGCAGTTCTTC. It yields the protein CASSPPGSSVYNEQFF. The variable domain in full, with the rest retrieved from reference TRBV7-9 and TRBJ2-1, is DTGVSQNPRHKITKRGQNVTFRCDPISEHNRLYWYRQTLGQGPEFLTYFQNEAQLEKSRLLSDRFSAERPKGSFSTLEIQRTEQGDSAMYLCASSPPGSSVYNEQFFGPGTRLTVL.

This chain joins TRBV27 and TRBJ1-4, with D unresolved. This CDR3 region has 14 residues. Trimming took 2 bases from V and 4 from J, leaving 8 bases between them. Germline V gene sequence: CDR1 MNHEY, CDR2 SMNVEV (reference sequence). Here the CDR3 reads CASSLTGDNEKLFF. As DNA, the CDR3 is TGTGCCAGCAGTTTAACCGGGGATAATGAAAAACTGTTTTTT.

The chain recombines TRBV2 with TRBJ1-5; 8 bases fit TRBD1. Germline CDR1 reads SNHLY; CDR2 reads FYNNEI. The CDR3 is made up of 15 amino acids. Unmatched junction bases numbered 10, after V lost 5 bases and J lost 7 bases. CDR3 nucleotide sequence: TGTGCCAGCAGTACACTTGACAGGGGTGGCCAGCCCCAGCATTTT. It translates to CASSTLDRGGQPQHF. Full variable domain (rest looked up from reference TRBV2 and TRBJ1-5): EPEVTQTPSHQVTQMGQEVILRCVPISNHLYFYWYRQILGQKVEFLVSFYNNEISEKSEIFDDQFSVERPDGSNFTLKIRSTKLEDSAMYFCASSTLDRGGQPQHFGDGTRLSIL.